The subject of this entry is one T cell receptor beta chain. Its antigen is unknown. This entry belongs to a study of cytomegalovirus exposure and HLA in healthy donors. Study-level points and caveats: A few CMV-associated chains proved CMV antigen-specific in vitro. Available immune exposure information covered CMV serostatus only. Later work found that TCR association rates differed between HLA loci; DRB1 had the most and HLA-C the fewest.

In the PCR, 60 Vbeta and 13 Jbeta primers were used. Measured with immunoSEQ multiplex PCR; TCRdb has only the in-frame clones, and not every one. Of about 98,000 clones in the sample, 77% were seen once. Trimming stripped 1 base from V and 0 bases from J, with 3 bases between. The CDR3 runs 13 residues. Germline lookup yields CDR1 SEHNR and CDR2 FQNEAQ (reference sequence). The source of this sequence is a male donor in good health and CMV-seropositive. The source material was PBMCs. The chain links TRBV7-9 to TRBJ1-1; D not resolved. CDR3 amino acids: CASSLDMNTEAFF. DNA of the CDR3: TGTGCCAGCAGCTTAGACATGAACACTGAAGCTTTCTTT. The full variable domain, in which reference TRBV7-9 and TRBJ1-1 provide the parts outside the CDR3, is DTGVSQNPRHKITKRGQNVTFRCDPISEHNRLYWYRQTLGQGPEFLTYFQNEAQLEKSRLLSDRFSAERPKGSFSTLEIQRTEQGDSAMYLCASSLDMNTEAFFGQGTRLTVV.